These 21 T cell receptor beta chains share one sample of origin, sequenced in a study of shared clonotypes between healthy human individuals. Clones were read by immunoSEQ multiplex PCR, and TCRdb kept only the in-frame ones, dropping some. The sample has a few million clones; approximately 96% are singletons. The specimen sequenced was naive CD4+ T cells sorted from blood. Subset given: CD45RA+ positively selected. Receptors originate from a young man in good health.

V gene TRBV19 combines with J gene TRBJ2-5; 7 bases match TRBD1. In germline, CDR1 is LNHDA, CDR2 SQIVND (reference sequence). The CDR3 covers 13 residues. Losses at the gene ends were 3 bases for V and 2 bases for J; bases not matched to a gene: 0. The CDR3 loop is CASSMGQQETQYF. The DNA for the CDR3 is TGTGCCAGTAGTATGGGACAGCAAGAGACCCAGTACTTC.

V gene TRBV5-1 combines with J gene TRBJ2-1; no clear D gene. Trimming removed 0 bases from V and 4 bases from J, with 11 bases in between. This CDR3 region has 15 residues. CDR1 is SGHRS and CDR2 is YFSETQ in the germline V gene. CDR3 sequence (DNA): TGCGCCAGCAGCTTGGCTCTCTCTACTTACAATGAGCAGTTCTTC. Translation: CASSLALSTYNEQFF.

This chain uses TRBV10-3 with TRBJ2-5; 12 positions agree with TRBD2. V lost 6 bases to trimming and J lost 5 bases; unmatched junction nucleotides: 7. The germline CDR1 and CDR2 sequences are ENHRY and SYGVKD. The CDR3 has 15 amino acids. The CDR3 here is CAIRTSGGPGETQYF. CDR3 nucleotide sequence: TGTGCCATCAGGACTAGCGGGGGCCCGGGGGAGACCCAGTACTTC.

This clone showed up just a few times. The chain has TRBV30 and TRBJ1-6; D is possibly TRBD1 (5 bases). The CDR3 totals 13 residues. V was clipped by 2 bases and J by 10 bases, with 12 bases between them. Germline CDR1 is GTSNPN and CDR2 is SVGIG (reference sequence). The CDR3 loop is CAWSPGDQSPLHF. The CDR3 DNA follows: TGTGCCTGGAGTCCCGGGGACCAATCACCCCTCCACTTT.

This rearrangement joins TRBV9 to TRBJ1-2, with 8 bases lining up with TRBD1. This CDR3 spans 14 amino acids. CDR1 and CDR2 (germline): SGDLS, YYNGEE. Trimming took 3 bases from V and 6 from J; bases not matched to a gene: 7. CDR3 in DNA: TGTGCCAGCAGCGGTGGACAGGGTACCCATGGCTACACCTTC. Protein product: CASSGGQGTHGYTF.

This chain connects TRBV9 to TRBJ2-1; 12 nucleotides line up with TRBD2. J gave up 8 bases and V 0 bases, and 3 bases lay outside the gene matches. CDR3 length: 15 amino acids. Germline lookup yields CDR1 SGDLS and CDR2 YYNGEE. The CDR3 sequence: CASSVELAGGYEQFF. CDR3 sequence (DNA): TGTGCCAGCAGCGTAGAACTAGCGGGGGGCTATGAGCAGTTCTTC.

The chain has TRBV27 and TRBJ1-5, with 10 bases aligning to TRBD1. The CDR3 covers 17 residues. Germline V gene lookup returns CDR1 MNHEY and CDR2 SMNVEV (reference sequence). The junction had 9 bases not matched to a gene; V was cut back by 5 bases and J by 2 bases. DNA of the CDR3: TGTGCCAGCAGTACTACCGGGACAGGGGCGGGCAATCAGCCCCAGCATTTT. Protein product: CASSTTGTGAGNQPQHF.

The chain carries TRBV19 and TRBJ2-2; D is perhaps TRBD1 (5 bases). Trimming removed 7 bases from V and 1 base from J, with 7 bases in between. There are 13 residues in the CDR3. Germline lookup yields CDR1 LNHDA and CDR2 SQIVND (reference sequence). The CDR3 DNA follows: TGTGCCAGTATTGACAGGAACACCGGGGAGCTGTTTTTT. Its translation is CASIDRNTGELFF.

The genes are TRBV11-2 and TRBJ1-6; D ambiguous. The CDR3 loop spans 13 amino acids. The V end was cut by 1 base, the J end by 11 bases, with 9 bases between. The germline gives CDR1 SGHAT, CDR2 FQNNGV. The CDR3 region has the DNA TGTGCCAGCAGCTTAGCGGAAGGTACACCCCTCCACTTT. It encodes CASSLAEGTPLHF.

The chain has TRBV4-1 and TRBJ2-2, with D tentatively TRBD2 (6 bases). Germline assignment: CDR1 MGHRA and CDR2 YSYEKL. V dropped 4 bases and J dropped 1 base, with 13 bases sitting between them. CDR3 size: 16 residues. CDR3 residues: CASSPGGTLNTGELFF. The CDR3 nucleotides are TGCGCCAGCAGCCCGGGCGGGACGTTGAACACCGGGGAGCTGTTTTTT.

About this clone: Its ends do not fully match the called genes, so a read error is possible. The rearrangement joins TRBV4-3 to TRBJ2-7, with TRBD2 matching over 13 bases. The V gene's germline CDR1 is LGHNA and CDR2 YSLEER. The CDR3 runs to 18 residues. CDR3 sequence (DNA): TGCGCCAGCAGCCAAGAGACTAGCGGGAGGCCTCACTCCTCCGAGCAGTACTTC. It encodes CASSQETSGRPHSSEQYF.

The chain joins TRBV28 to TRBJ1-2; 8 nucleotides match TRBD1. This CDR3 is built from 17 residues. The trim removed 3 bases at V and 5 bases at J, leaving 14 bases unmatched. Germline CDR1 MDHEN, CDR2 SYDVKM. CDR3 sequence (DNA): TGTGCCAGCAGTTTGGTTCAGGGGGCCCGAAAACTATATGGCTACACCTTC. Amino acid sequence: CASSLVQGARKLYGYTF.

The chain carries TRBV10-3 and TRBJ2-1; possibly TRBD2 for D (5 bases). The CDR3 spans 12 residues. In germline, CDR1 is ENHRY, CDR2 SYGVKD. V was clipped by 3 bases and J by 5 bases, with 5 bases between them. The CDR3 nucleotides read TGTGCCATCAGTGACGGGGACAATGAGCAGTTCTTC. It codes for CAISDGDNEQFF.

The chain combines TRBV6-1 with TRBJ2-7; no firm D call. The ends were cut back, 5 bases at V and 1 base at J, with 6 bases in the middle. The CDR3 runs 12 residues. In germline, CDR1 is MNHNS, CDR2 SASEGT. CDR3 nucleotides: TGTGCCAGCAGTTCTAGTTCCTACGAGCAGTACTTC. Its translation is CASSSSSYEQYF.

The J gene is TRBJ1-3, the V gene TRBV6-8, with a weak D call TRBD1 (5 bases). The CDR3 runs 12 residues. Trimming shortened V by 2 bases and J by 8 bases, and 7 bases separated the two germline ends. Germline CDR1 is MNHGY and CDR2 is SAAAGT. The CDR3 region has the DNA TGTGCCAGCAGTTACCTGGGACACACCATATATTTT. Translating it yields CASSYLGHTIYF.

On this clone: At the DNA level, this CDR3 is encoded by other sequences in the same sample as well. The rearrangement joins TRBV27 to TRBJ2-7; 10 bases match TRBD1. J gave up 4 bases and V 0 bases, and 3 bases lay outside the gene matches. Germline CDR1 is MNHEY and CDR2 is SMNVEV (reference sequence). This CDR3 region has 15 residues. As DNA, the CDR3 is TGTGCCAGCAGTTTATCTGGGACAGGGGCTTACGAGCAGTACTTC. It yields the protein CASSLSGTGAYEQYF.

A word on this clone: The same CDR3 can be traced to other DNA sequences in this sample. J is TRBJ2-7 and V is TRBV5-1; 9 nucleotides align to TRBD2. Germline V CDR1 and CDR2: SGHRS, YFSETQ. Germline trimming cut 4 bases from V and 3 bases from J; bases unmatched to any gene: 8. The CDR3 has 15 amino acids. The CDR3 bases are TGCGCCAGCAGCCTGTGGGCGGGAGGGGGCTACGAGCAGTACTTC. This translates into CASSLWAGGGYEQYF.

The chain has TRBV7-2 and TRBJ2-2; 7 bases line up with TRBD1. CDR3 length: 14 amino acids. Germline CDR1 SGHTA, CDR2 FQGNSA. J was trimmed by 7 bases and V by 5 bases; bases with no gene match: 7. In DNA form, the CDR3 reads TGTGCCAGCAGCCCCGGACAGGCGAGCGGGGAGCTGTTTTTT. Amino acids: CASSPGQASGELFF.

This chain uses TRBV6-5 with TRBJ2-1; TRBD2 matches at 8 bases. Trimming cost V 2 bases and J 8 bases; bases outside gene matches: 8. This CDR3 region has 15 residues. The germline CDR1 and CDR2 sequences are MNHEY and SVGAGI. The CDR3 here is CASSYGREVVDEQFF. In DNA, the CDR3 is TGTGCCAGCAGTTACGGGCGGGAGGTGGTTGATGAGCAGTTCTTC.

The DNA for the CDR3 is TGCGCCAGCAGCCGTGAGAGCGGGAGGGCCTACAATGAGCAGTTCTTC. The encoded protein is CASSRESGRAYNEQFF. This chain joins TRBV5-1 and TRBJ2-1, with 10 bases that match TRBD2. After removal of 4 bases from V and 2 bases from J, the junction contained 6 bases not matched to a gene. Germline V gene sequence: CDR1 SGHRS, CDR2 YFSETQ. This CDR3 is 16 amino acids long.

The CDR3 loop is CASSLEGTSDEQFF. The CDR3 DNA is TGTGCCAGCAGCTTAGAAGGGACTAGCGATGAGCAGTTCTTC. This rearrangement joins TRBV11-3 to TRBJ2-1; the match to TRBD2 covers 10 bases. This CDR3 is built from 14 residues. V was clipped by 0 bases and J by 8 bases; unmatched bases: 1. Germline-derived CDR1 and CDR2 are SGHNT and YENEEA.